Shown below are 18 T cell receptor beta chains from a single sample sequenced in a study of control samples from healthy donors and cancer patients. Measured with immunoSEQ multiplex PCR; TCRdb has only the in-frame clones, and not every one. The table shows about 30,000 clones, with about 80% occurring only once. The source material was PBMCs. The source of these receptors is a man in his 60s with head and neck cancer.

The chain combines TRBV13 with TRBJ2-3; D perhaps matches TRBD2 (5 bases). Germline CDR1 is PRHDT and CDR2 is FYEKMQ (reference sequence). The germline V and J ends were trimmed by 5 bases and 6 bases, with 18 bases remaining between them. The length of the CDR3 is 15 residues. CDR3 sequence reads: CASSTRLSGSDTQYF. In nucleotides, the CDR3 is TGTGCCAGCAGCACTAGACTGAGCGGTTCGGATACGCAGTATTTT.

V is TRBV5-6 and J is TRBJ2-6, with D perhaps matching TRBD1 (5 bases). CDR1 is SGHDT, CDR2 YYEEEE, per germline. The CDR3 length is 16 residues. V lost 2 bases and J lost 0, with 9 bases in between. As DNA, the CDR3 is TGTGCCAGCAGCTTAGTTCAGGGCTCTGGGGCCAACGTCCTGACTTTC. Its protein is CASSLVQGSGANVLTF.

The CDR3 DNA is TGTGCCAGCAGCGAGGGGCAGTCCCCCTACGAGCAGTACTTC. Translating gives CASSEGQSPYEQYF. The chain links TRBV13 to TRBJ2-7; D might be TRBD1 or TRBD2, each matching 5 bases. V was shortened by 5 bases and J by 2 bases, with 13 bases between the two germline ends. The CDR3 extends over 14 amino acids. Looked up from germline, CDR1 is PRHDT and CDR2 is FYEKMQ (reference sequence). The full variable domain, its missing parts supplied by reference TRBV13 and TRBJ2-7, is AAGVIQSPRHLIKEKRETATLKCYPIPRHDTVYWYQQGPGQDPQFLISFYEKMQSDKGSIPDRFSAQQFSDYHSELNMSSLELGDSALYFCASSEGQSPYEQYFGPGTRLTVT.

The CDR3 DNA sequence: TGTGCCAGCAGATCCGAAGCGGGACGCCTTTCGGATGAGCAGTTCTTC. Translating gives CASRSEAGRLSDEQFF. V usage is TRBV7-9 and J usage is TRBJ2-1; 7 nucleotides line up with TRBD2. CDR1 and CDR2 from the germline V gene are SEHNR and FQNEAQ (reference sequence). Trimming at V came to 6 bases and at J to 8 bases, leaving 16 bases not matched to a gene. The CDR3 runs 16 residues.

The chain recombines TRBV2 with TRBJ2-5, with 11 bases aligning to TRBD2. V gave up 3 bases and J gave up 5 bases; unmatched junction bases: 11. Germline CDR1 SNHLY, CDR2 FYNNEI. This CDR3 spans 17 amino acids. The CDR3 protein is CASSDPNSGRAGETQYF. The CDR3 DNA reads TGTGCCAGCAGTGACCCCAATAGCGGGAGGGCCGGGGAGACCCAGTACTTC.

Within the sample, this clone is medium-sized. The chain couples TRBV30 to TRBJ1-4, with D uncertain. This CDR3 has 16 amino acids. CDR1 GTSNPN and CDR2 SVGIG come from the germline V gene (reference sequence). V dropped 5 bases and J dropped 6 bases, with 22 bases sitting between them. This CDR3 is CAWALSSRRKDEKLFF. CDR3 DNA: TGTGCCTGGGCCCTCTCGTCACGGAGGAAAGATGAAAAACTGTTTTTT.

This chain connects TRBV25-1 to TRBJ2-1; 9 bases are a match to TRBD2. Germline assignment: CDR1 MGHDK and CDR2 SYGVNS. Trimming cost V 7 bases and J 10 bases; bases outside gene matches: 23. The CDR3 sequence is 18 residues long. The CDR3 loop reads CASIPGLAGGGEYIEQFF. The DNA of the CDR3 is TGTGCCAGCATCCCGGGACTAGCTGGAGGAGGTGAGTACATAGAGCAGTTCTTC.

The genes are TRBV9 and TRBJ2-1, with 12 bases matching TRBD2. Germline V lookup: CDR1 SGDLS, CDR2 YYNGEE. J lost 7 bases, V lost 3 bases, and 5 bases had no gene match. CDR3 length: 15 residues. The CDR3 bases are TGTGCCAGCAGCGCTCTAGCGGGAGGGCCGAATGAGCAGTTCTTC. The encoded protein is CASSALAGGPNEQFF.

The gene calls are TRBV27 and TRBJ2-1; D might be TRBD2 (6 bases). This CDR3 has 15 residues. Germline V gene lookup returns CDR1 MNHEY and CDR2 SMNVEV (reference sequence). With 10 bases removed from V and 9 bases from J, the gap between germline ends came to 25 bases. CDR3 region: CANPRYLACGSEQFF. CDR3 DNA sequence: TGTGCCAACCCCCGTTACCTAGCGTGCGGCTCTGAGCAGTTCTTC.

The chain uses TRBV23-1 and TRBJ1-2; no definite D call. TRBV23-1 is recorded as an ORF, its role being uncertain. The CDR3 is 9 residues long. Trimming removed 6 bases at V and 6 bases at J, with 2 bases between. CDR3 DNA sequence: TGCGCCAGCAGCCATGGCTACACCTTC. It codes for CASSHGYTF.

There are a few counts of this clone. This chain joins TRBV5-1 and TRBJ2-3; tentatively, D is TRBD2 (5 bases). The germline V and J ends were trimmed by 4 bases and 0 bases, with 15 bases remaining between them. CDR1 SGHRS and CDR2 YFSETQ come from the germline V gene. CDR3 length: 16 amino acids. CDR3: CASSRRIRGSTDTQYF. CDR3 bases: TGCGCCAGCAGCCGCCGAATTCGCGGGAGCACAGATACGCAGTATTTT.

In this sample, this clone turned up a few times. CDR3 nucleotide sequence: TGTGCCATCAGTGAAGGGACAGGGGGCCGGGCAGATACGCAGTATTTT. Its protein is CAISEGTGGRADTQYF. The chain combines TRBV10-3 with TRBJ2-3; 12 nucleotides line up with TRBD1. Germline V gene sequence: CDR1 ENHRY, CDR2 SYGVKD. The CDR3 has 16 amino acids. After removal of 3 bases from V and 4 bases from J, the junction contained 5 bases not matched to a gene.

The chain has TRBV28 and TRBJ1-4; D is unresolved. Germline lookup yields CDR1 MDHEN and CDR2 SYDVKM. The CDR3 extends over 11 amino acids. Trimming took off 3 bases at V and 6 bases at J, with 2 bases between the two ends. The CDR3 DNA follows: TGTGCCAGCAGTTTTTATGAAAAACTGTTTTTT. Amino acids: CASSFYEKLFF.

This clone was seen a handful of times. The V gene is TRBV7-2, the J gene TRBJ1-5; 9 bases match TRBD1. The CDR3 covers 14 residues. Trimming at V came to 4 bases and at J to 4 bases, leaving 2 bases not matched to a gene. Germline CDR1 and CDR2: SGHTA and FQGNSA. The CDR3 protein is CASSWTGANQPQHF. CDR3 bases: TGTGCCAGCAGCTGGACAGGGGCGAATCAGCCCCAGCATTTT. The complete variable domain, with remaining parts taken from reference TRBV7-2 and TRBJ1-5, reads GAGVSQSPSNKVTEKGKDVELRCDPISGHTALYWYRQSLGQGLEFLIYFQGNSAPDKSGLPSDRFSAERTGGSVSTLTIQRTQQEDSAVYLCASSWTGANQPQHFGDGTRLSIL.

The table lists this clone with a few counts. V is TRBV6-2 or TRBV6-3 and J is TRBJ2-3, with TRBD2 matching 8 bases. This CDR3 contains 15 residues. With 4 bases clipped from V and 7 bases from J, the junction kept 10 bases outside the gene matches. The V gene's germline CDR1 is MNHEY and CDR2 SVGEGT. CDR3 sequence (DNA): TGTGCCAGCAGTTTGGGAAGCGGGAGTGGCAATACGCAGTATTTT. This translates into CASSLGSGSGNTQYF.

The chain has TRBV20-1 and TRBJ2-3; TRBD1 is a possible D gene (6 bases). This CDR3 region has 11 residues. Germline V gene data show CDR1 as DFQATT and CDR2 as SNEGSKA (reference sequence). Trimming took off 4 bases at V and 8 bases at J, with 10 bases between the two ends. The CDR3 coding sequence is TGCAGTGCTACAGGGGAGCCTACGCAGTATTTT. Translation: CSATGEPTQYF.

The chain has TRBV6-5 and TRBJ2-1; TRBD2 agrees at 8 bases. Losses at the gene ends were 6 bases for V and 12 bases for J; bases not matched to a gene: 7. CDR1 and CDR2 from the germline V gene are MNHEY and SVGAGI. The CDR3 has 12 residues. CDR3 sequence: CASSPGLDRQFF. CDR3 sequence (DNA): TGTGCCAGCAGCCCGGGACTAGATCGGCAGTTCTTC.

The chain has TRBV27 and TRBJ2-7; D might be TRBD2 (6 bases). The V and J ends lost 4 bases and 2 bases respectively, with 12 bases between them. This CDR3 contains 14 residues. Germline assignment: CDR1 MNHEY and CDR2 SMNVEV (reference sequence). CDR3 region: CASSYQGGPYEQYF. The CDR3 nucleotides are TGTGCCAGCAGTTATCAGGGAGGCCCCTACGAGCAGTACTTC.